This TCR beta chain was captured in a study of Ad26.COV2.S vaccination and SARS-CoV-2 variants. Treatment indicated: some 20 received Ad26.COV2.S at low or high dose, single or two shots; about 5 received placebo; per-sample allocation not given. Sampling was done on day 63 after the first vaccine or placebo injection. The study used a vaccine consisting of an Ad26 vector that expressed Wuhan-strain SARS-CoV-2 spike. This CDR3 contains 14 residues. Germline lookup yields CDR1 LGHDT and CDR2 YNNKEL (reference sequence). V shed 3 bases and J 9 bases; nucleotides not matched to a gene: 8. The assay was immunoSEQ multiplex PCR, and TCRdb's table has in-frame clones only and misses some. The table has about 330,000 clones, 75% to 90% seen once; the top ten hold 4.5% to 7%. This clone was seen a single time.

Specimen: peripheral blood, collected in a trial of Ad26.COV2.S vaccine versus placebo. The chain carries TRBV3-1 (or the pseudogene TRBV3-2) and TRBJ2-1; 7 positions agree with TRBD2. This TCR came from a person aged 18-65 years who received the Ad26.COV2.S COVID-19 vaccine or a placebo. The chain's CDR3 is CASSQGLIMVEQFF. The CDR3, as DNA: TGTGCCAGCAGCCAGGGACTAATCATGGTTGAGCAGTTCTTC.